This TCR beta chain derives from a study of T cell responses to AZD1222 COVID-19 vaccine. Produced via immunoSEQ multiplex PCR; TCRdb's table is partial and in-frame only. The sample shows some 150,000 clones, roughly 90% of them seen only once. Germline assignment: CDR1 MDHEN and CDR2 SYDVKM. This CDR3 has 15 amino acids. Trimming took off 4 bases at V and 0 bases at J, with 9 bases between the two ends. The source material was peripheral blood, sampled 28 days after the second AZD1222 dose. This clonotype was sampled from an adult who received the AZD1222 COVID-19 vaccine. The rearrangement links TRBV28 to TRBJ1-4; D uncertain. The CDR3 DNA reads TGTGCCAGCAGTTCCCACACCGCAACTAATGAAAAACTGTTTTTT. This gives the protein CASSSHTATNEKLFF.